The present entry profiles one T cell receptor beta chain with its context. Its antigen is still unknown. The CDR3 is 19 amino acids. Germline assignment: CDR1 LGHDT and CDR2 YNNKEL (reference sequence). Trimming took 3 bases from V and 0 from J, leaving 18 bases between them. This table comes from immunoSEQ multiplex PCR, and its TCRdb copy is limited to in-frame clones, with some not included. This sample has 140,000 or so clones, with 93% found just once. This sample was included in a study of T cell responses to AZD1222 COVID-19 vaccine. Findings and limits, study-wide: A rise in Spike-specific TCR breadth and depth followed two AZD1222 doses. None of the repertoires were sampled until the peak T cell response had passed.

The chain has TRBV3-1 (or the pseudogene TRBV3-2) and TRBJ2-6; D not certain. Material: peripheral blood, obtained after recovery from COVID-19. The TCR comes from an adult who had recovered from COVID-19. The CDR3 DNA follows: TGTGCCAGCAGCCAGGTATCTCGATCCCCCCTCTCTGGGGCCAACGTCCTGACTTTC. Translated, it gives CASSQVSRSPLSGANVLTF.